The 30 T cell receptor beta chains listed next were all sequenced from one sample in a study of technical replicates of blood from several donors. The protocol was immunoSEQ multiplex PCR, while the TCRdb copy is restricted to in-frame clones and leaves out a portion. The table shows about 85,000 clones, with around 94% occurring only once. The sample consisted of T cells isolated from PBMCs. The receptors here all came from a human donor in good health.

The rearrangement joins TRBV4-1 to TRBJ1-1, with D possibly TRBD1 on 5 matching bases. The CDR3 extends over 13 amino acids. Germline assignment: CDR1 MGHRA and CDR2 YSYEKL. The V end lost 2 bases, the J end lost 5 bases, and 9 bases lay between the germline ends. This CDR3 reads CASSQRGGTEAFF. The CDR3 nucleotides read TGCGCCAGCAGCCAAAGGGGAGGTACTGAAGCTTTCTTT.

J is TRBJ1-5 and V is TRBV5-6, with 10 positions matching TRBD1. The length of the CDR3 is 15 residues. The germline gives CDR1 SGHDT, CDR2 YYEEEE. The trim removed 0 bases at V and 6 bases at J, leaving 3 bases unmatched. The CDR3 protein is CASSLAGTGVQPQHF. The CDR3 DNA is TGTGCCAGCAGCTTGGCCGGGACAGGGGTTCAGCCCCAGCATTTT.

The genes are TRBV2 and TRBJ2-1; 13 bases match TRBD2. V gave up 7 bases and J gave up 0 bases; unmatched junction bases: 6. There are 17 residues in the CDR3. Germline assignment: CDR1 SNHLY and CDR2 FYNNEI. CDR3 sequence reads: CASNGGTSGTSYNEQFF. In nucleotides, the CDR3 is TGTGCCAGCAACGGGGGGACTAGCGGGACCTCCTACAATGAGCAGTTCTTC.

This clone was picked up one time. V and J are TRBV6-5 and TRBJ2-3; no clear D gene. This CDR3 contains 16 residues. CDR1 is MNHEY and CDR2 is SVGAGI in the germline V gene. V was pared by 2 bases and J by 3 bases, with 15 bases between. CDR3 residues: CASSYQAGVGTDTQYF. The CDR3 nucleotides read TGTGCCAGCAGTTACCAAGCCGGAGTTGGAACAGATACGCAGTATTTT.

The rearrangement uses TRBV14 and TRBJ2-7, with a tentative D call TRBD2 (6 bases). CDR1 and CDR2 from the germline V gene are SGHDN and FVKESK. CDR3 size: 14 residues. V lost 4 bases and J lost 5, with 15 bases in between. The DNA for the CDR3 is TGTGCCAGCAGCCCCATAAGAGCTAGCGACGAGCAGTACTTC. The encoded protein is CASSPIRASDEQYF. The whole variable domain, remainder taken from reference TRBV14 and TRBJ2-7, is EAGVTQFPSHSVIEKGQTVTLRCDPISGHDNLYWYRRVMGKEIKFLLHFVKESKQDESGMPNNRFLAERTGGTYSTLKVQPAELEDSGVYFCASSPIRASDEQYFGPGTRLTVT.

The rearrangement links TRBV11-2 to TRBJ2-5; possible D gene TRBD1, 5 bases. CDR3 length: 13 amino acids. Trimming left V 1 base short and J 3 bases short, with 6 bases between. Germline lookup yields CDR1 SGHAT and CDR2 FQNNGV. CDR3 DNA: TGTGCCAGCAGCTTAGGCAGGGAAGAGACCCAGTACTTC. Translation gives CASSLGREETQYF.

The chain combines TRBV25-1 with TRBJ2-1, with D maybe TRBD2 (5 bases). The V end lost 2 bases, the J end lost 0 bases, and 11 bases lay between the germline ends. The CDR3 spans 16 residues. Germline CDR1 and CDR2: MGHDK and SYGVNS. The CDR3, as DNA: TGTGCCAGCAGTGAAGCGCCGGGAAGCTCCTACAATGAGCAGTTCTTC. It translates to CASSEAPGSSYNEQFF.

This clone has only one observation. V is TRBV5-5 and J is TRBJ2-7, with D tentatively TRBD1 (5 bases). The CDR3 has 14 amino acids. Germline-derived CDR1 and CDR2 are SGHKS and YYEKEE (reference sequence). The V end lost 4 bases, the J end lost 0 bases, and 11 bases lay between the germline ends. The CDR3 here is CASSGRVSSYEQYF. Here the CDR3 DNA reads TGTGCCAGCAGCGGCAGGGTAAGCTCCTACGAGCAGTACTTC.

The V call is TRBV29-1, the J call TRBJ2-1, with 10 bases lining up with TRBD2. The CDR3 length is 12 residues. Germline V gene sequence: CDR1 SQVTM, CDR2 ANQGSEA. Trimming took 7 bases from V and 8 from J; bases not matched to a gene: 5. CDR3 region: CSDSLAGDEQFF. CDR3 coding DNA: TGCAGCGATTCCCTAGCGGGAGATGAGCAGTTCTTC.

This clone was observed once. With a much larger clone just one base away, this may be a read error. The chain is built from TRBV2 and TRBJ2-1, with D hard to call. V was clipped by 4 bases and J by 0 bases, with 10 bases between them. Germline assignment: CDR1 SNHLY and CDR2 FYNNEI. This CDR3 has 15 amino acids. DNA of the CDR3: TGTGCCAGCAGTGCTCAGGATAGCTCCTACAATGAGCAGTTCTTC. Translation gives CASSAQDSSYNEQFF.

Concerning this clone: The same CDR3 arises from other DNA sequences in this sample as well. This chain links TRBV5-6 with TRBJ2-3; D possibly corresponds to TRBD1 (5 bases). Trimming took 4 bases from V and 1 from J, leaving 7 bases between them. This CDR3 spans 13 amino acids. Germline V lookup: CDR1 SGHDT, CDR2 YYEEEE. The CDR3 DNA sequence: TGTGCCAGCAGCGTGACAGGCACAGATACGCAGTATTTT. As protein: CASSVTGTDTQYF. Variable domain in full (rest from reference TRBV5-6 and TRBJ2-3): DAGVTQSPTHLIKTRGQQVTLRCSPKSGHDTVSWYQQALGQGPQFIFQYYEEEERQRGNFPDRFSGHQFPNYSSELNVNALLLGDSALYLCASSVTGTDTQYFGPGTRLTVL.

The CDR3 loop reads CASSGQTNIMNTEAFF. DNA for the CDR3: TGTGCCAGTAGTGGACAGACAAATATCATGAACACTGAAGCTTTCTTT. The chain combines TRBV19 with TRBJ1-1, with D possibly TRBD1 on 6 matching bases. Germline V gives CDR1 LNHDA, CDR2 SQIVND (reference sequence). This CDR3 has 16 amino acids. V lost 5 bases and J 0 bases, leaving 16 bases between the germline ends.

The CDR3, as DNA: TGCGCCAGCAGGAGAAACATTCAGTACTTC. This translates into CASRRNIQYF. This chain connects TRBV10-2 to TRBJ2-4; no firm D call. V dropped 6 bases and J dropped 6 bases, with 3 bases sitting between them. This CDR3 contains 10 residues. CDR1 and CDR2 from the germline V gene are WSHSY and SAAADI.

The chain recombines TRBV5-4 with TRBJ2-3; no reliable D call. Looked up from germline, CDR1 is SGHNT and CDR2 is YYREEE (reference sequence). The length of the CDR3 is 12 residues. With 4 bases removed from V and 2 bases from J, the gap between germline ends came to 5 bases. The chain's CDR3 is CASSPNTDTQYF. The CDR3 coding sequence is TGTGCCAGCAGCCCCAACACAGATACGCAGTATTTT.

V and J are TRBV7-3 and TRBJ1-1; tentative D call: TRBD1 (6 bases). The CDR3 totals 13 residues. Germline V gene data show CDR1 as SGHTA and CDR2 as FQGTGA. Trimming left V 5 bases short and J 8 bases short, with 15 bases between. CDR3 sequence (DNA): TGTGCCAGCAGCATCAAACAGGGTACGGAAGCTTTCTTT. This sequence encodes CASSIKQGTEAFF.

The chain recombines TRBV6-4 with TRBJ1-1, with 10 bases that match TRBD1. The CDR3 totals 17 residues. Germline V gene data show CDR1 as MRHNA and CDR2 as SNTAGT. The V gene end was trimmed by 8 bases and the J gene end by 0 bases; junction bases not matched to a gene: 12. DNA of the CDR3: TGTGCCAGCTCGCCGACAGGGGGCCCAATTCTGAACACTGAAGCTTTCTTT. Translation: CASSPTGGPILNTEAFF.

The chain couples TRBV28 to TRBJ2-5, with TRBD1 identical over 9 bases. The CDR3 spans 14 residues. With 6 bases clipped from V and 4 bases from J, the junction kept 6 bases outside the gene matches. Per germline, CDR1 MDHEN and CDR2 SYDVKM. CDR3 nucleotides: TGTGCCAGCAGACTACAGGGGGCTGGAGAGACCCAGTACTTC. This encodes CASRLQGAGETQYF. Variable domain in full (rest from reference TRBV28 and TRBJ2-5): DVKVTQSSRYLVKRTGEKVFLECVQDMDHENMFWYRQDPGLGLRLIYFSYDVKMKEKGDIPEGYSVSREKKERFSLILESASTNQTSMYLCASRLQGAGETQYFGPGTRLLVL.

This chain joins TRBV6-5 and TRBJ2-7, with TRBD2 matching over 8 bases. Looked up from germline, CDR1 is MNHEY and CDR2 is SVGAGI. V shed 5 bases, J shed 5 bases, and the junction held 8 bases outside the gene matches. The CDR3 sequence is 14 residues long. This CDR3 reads CASSNPGGWHEQYF. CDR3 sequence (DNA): TGTGCCAGCAGTAACCCGGGAGGGTGGCACGAGCAGTACTTC.

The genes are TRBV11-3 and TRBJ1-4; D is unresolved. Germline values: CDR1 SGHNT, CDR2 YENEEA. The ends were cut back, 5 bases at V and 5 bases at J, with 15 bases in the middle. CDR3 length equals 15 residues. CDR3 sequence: CASSLGRQPNEKLFF. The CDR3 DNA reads TGTGCCAGCAGCCTAGGGAGGCAGCCAAATGAAAAACTGTTTTTT.

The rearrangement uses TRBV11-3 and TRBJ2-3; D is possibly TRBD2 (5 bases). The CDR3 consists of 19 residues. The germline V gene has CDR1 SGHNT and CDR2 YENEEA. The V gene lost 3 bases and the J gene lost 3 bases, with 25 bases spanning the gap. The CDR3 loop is CASSFDNSPGRRPTDTQYF. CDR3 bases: TGTGCCAGCAGCTTCGACAACTCTCCGGGAAGGCGACCTACAGATACGCAGTATTTT.

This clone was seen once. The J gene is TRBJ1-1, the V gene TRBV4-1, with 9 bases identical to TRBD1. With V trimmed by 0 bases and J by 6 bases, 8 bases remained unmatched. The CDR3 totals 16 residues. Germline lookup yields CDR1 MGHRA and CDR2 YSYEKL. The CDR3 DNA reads TGCGCCAGCAGCCAAGAGTCGGGGACAGGGAGCGCTGAAGCTTTCTTT. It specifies CASSQESGTGSAEAFF.

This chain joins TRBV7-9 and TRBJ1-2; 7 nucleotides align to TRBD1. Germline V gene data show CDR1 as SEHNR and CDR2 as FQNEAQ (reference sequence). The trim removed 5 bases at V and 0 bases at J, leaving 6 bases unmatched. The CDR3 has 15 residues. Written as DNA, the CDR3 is TGTGCCAGCAGCCTTCGGGACAGAGCTAACTATGGCTACACCTTC. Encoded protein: CASSLRDRANYGYTF.

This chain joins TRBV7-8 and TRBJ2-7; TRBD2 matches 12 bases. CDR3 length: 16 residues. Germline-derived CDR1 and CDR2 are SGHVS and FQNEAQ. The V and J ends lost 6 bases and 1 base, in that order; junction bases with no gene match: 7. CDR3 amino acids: CASRELAGGLSYEQYF. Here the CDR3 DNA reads TGTGCCAGCAGAGAACTAGCGGGGGGACTGTCCTACGAGCAGTACTTC.

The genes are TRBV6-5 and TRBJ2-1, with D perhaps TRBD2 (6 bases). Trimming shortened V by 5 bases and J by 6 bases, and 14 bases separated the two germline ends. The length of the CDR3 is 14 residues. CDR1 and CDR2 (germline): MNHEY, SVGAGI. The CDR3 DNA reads TGTGCCAGCAGTGGACGACGGGGGTCCAATGAGCAGTTCTTC. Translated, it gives CASSGRRGSNEQFF.

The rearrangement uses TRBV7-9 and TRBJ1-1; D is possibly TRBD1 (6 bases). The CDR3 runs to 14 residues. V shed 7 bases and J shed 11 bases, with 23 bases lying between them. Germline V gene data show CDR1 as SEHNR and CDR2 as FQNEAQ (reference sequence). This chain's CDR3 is CASNQQGISVGAFF. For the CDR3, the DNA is TGTGCCAGCAATCAACAGGGAATATCGGTGGGGGCTTTCTTT.

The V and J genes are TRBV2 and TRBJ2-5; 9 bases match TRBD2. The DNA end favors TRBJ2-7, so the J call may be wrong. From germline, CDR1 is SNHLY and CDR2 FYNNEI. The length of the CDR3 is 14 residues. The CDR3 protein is CASGGASGTYEQYF. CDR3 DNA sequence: TGTGCCAGCGGTGGGGCTAGCGGGACCTACGAGCAGTACTTC.

As DNA, the CDR3 is TGCGCCAGCAGTGGGCTAGCGGGGACCGGGGAGCTGTTTTTT. Its protein product is CASSGLAGTGELFF. The chain uses TRBV10-2 and TRBJ2-2; 9 bases line up with TRBD2. In germline, CDR1 is WSHSY, CDR2 SAAADI. Trimming removed 4 bases from V and 5 bases from J; junction bases left unmatched: 2. This CDR3 spans 14 amino acids.

The chain's CDR3 is CASSLDGGANTGELFF. The CDR3 region has the DNA TGTGCCAGCAGCTTAGATGGGGGCGCGAACACCGGGGAGCTGTTTTTT. The gene calls are TRBV7-2 and TRBJ2-2, with D perhaps matching TRBD1 (6 bases). V shed 1 base and J shed 0 bases, with 9 bases lying between them. CDR1 and CDR2 from the germline V gene are SGHTA and FQGNSA. The CDR3 runs 16 residues. Supplemented by reference TRBV7-2 and TRBJ2-2, the full variable domain reads GAGVSQSPSNKVTEKGKDVELRCDPISGHTALYWYRQSLGQGLEFLIYFQGNSAPDKSGLPSDRFSAERTGGSVSTLTIQRTQQEDSAVYLCASSLDGGANTGELFFGEGSRLTVL.

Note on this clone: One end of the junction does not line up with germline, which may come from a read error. This CDR3 is CASSATLRSGEQYF. The CDR3 bases are TGTGCTAGCAGCGCGACCCTTAGGTCGGGGGAGCAGTACTTC. The chain has TRBV7-7 and TRBJ2-7; D might be TRBD2 (5 bases). Germline lookup yields CDR1 SSHAT and CDR2 FNYEAQ (reference sequence). This CDR3 is built from 14 residues.

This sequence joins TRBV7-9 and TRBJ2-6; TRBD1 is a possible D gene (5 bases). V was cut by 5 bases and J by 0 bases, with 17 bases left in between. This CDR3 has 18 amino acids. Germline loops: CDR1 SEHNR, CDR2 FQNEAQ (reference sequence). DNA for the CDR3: TGTGCCAGCAGCCCCATGGCCAGGGCTAACTCTGGGGCCAACGTCCTGACTTTC. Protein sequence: CASSPMARANSGANVLTF.